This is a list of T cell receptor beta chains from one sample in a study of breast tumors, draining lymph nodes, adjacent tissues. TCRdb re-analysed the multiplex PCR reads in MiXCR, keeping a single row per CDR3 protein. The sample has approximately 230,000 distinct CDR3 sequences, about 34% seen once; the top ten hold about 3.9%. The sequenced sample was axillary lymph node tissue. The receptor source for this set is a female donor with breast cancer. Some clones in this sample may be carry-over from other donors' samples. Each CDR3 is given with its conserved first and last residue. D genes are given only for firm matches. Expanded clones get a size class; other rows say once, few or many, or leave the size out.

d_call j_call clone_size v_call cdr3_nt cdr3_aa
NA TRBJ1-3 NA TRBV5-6 TGTGCCAGCAGCTTGGGTAACTCTGGAAACACCATATATTTT CASSLGNSGNTIYF
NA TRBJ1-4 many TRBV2 TGTGCCAGCAGTGATCAGGGGACTGAAAAACTGTTTTTT CASSDQGTEKLFF
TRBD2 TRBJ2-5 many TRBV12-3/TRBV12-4 TGTGCCAGCAGTACACAATCCGGGACTAGCGGGGAGACCCAGTACTTC CASSTQSGTSGETQYF
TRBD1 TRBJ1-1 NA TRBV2 TGTGCCAGCAGTTCTAGGGGGCCGGATGAAGCTTTCTTT CASSSRGPDEAFF
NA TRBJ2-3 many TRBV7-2 TGTGCCAGCAGCCCTACGGCAGATACGCAGTATTTT CASSPTADTQYF
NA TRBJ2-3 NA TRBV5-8 TGTGCCAGCAGCTTGCTGGGGGGGCCGGGGACAGATACGCAGTATTTT CASSLLGGPGTDTQYF
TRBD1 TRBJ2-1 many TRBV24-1 TGTGCCACCAGGGGATCCCGGGACAGGGGAAATGAGCAGTTCTTC CATRGSRDRGNEQFF
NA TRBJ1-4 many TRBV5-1 TGCGCCAGCAGCCAGGACCTGGGGGAAAAACTGTTTTTT CASSQDLGEKLFF
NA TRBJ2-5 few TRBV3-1 TGTGCCAGCAGCCAAGTGAGGGGATTGAGCGAGACCCAGTACTTC CASSQVRGLSETQYF
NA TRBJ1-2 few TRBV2 TGTGCCAGCAGTCCAGGAGGTCTTGGCTACACCTTC CASSPGGLGYTF
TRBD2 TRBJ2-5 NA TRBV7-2 TGTGCCAGCAGCTTAGGCCCCCGGAATAGCGGGGGGATTCAAGAGACCCAGTACTTC CASSLGPRNSGGIQETQYF
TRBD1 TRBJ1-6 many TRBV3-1 TGTGCCAGCACCGCAGGGGGGAAAGGATCACCCCTCCACTTT CASTAGGKGSPLHF
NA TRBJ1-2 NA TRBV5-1 TGCGCCAGCAGCTACGGACCGAGGGACTACACCTTC CASSYGPRDYTF
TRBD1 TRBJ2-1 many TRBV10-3 TGTGCCATCAGACGGGACAGGGTCAATGAGCAGTTCTTC CAIRRDRVNEQFF
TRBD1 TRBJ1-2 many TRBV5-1 TGCGCCAGCAGCTGGGGGGACAGGGGCCGTGGCTACACCTTC CASSWGDRGRGYTF
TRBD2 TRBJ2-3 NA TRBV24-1 TGTGCCACCAGTCCTAGGGCGGGAGGTGATACGCAGTATTTT CATSPRAGGDTQYF